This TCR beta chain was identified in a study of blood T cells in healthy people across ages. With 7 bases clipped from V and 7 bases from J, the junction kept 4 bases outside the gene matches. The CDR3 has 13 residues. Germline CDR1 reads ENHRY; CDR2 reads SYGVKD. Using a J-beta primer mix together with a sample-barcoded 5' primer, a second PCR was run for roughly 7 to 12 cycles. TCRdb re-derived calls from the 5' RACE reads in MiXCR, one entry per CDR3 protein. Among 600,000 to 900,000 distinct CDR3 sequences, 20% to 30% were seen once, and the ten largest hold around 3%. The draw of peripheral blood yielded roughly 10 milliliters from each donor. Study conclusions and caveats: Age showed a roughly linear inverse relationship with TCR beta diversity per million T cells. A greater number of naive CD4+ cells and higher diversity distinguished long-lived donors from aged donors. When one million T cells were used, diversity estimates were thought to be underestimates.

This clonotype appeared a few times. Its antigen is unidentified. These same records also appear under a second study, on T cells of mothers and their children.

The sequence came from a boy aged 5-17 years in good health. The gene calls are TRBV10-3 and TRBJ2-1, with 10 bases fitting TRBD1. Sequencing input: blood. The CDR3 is CAITQGQGNEQFF. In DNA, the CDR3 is TGTGCCATCACCCAGGGACAGGGGAATGAGCAGTTCTTC.